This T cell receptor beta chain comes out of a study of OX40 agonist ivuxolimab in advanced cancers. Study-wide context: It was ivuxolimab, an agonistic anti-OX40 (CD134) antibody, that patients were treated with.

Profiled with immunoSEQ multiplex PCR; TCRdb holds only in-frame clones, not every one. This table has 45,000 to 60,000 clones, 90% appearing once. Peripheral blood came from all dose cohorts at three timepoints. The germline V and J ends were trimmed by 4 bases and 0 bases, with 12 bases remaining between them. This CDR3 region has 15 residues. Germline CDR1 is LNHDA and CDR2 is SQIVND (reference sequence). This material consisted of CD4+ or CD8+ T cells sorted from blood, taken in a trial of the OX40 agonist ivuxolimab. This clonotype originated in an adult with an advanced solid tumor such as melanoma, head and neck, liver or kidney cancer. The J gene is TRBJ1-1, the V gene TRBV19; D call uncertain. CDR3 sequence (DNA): TGTGCCAGTAGTACCCGGGGTATAGTGAACACTGAAGCTTTCTTT. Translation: CASSTRGIVNTEAFF.